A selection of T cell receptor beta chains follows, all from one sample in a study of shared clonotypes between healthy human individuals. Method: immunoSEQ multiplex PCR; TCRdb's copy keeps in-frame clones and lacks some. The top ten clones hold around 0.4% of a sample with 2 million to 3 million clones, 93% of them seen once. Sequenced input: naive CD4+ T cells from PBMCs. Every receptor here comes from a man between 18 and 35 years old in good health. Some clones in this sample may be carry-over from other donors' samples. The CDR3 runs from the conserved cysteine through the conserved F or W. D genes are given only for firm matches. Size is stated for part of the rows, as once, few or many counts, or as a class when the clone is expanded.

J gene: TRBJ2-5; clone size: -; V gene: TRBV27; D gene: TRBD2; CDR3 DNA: TGTGCCAGCAGTCTACTAGCGGGAAGGGTAGAGACCCAGTACTTC; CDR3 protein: CASSLLAGRVETQYF
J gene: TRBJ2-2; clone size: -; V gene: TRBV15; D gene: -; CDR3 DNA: TGTGCCACCAGCAGAGATAAAGACCGGGAGCTGTTTTTT; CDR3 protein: CATSRDKDRELFF
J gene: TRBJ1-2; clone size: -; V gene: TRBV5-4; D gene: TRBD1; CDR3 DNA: TGTGCCAGCAGCTGGGGACAGGTAGAAGACTATGTGGGCTACACCTTC; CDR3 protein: CASSWGQVEDYVGYTF
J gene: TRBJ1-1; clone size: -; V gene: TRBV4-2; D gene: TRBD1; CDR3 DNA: TGTGCCAGCAGCGCGACAGGGGCGCTTGAAGCTTTCTTT; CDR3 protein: CASSATGALEAFF
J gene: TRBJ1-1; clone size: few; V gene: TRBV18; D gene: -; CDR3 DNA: TGTGCCAGCTCACCGGGGGAGGGTGCGAACACTGAAGCTTTCTTT; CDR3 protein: CASSPGEGANTEAFF
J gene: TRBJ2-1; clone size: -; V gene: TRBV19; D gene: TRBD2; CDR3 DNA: TGTGCCAGCCGGACTAGCGGGAGTGATTATGAGCAGTTCTTC; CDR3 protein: CASRTSGSDYEQFF
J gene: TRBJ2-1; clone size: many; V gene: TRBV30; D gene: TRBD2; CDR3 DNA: TGTGCCTGGAGTGTACGCGGGAGCGAGCAGTTCTTC; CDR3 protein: CAWSVRGSEQFF
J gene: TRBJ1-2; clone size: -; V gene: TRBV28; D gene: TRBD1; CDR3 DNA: TGTGCCAGCAGTTTTGAAGGGGGCTGGGGCTACACCTTC; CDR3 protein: CASSFEGGWGYTF
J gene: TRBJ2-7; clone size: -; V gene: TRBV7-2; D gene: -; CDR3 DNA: TGTGCCAGCAGCCCTTTAAGCGAGCCTTACTACGAGCAGTACTTC; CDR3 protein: CASSPLSEPYYEQYF
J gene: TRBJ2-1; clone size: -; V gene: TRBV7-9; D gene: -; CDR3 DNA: TGTGCCAGCAGCCAGACCCGTCAGGGTGACGAGCAGTTCTTC; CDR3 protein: CASSQTRQGDEQFF
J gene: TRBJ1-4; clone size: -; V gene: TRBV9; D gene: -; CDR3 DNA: TGTGCCAGCAGCGTAGAAAGTACAACTAATGAAAAACTGTTTTTT; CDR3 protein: CASSVESTTNEKLFF
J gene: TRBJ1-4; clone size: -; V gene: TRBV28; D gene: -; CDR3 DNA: TGTGCCAGCAGCCTGGGTCGTGGAGAAAAACTGTTTTTT; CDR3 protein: CASSLGRGEKLFF
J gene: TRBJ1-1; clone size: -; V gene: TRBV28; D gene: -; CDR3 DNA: TGTGCCAGCAGCTCCCCGAGGGACAAAAGGCGGAACACTGAAGCTTTCTTT; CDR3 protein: CASSSPRDKRRNTEAFF
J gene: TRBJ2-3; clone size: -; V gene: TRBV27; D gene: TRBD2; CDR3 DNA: TGTGCCAGCAGAGGGACGACTAGCGGTAGCACAGATACGCAGTATTTT; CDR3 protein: CASRGTTSGSTDTQYF
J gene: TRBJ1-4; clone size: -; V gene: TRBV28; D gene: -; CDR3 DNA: TGTGCCAGCAGTTTCGGGGGACGGGCTAATGAAAAACTGTTTTTT; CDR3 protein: CASSFGGRANEKLFF
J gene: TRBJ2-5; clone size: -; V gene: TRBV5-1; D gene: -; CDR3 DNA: TGCGCCAGCAGCTTGGCCATTCCGGGAGCTAGGGAGACCCAGTACTTC; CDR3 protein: CASSLAIPGARETQYF
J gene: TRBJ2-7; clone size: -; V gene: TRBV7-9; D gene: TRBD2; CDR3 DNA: TGTGCCAGCAACTTAGCGGGAGGGCCGGGTGAGCAGTACTTC; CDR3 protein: CASNLAGGPGEQYF
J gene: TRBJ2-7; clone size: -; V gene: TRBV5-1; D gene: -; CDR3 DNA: TGCGCCAGCAGCCGGGACCGCACCTACGAGCAGTACTTC; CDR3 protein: CASSRDRTYEQYF
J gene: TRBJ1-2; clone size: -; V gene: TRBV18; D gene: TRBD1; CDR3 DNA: TGTGCCAGCTCACCGGGGGACAGCCCCTATGGCTACACCTTC; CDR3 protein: CASSPGDSPYGYTF
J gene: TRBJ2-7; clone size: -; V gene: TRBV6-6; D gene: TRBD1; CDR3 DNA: TGTGCCAGCAGTTACTCGGGACAGACCTACGAGCAGTACTTC; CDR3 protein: CASSYSGQTYEQYF
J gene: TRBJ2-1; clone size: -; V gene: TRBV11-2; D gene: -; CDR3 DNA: TGTGCCAGCAGTCGGATGGGTGGCGCGGGCTCCTACAATGAGCAGTTCTTC; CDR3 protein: CASSRMGGAGSYNEQFF
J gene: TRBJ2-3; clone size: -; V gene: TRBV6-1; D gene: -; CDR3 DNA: TGTGCCAGCAGTGTGGAGAACCCAGATACGCAGTATTTT; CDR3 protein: CASSVENPDTQYF
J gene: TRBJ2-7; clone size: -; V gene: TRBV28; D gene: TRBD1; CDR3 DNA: TGTGCCAGCAGTCCTAGGGGGCTCTCTACGAGGGAGCAGTACTTC; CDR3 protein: CASSPRGLSTREQYF
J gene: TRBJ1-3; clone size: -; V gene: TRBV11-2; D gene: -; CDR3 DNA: TGTGCCAGCAGCTTAGATCGGCAGGCTGGAAACACCATATATTTT; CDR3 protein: CASSLDRQAGNTIYF
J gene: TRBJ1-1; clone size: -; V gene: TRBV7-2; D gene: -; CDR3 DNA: TGTGCCAGCAGCTTAGTGTCGGGGACTGAAGCTTTCTTT; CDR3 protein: CASSLVSGTEAFF
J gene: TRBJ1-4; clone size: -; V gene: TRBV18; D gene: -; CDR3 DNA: TGTGCCAGCTCACCACCAGAGGGCCGGGGCGAAAAACTGTTTTTT; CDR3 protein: CASSPPEGRGEKLFF
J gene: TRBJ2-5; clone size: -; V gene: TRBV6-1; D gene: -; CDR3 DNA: TGTGCCAGCAGTGTACGATCCGCGGGGGCGCGTGAGACCCAGTACTTC; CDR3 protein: CASSVRSAGARETQYF
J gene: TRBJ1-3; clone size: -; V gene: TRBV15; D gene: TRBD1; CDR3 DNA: TGTGCCACCAGCAGATACACCAGGGGGCGGTCTGGAAACACCATATATTTT; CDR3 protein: CATSRYTRGRSGNTIYF
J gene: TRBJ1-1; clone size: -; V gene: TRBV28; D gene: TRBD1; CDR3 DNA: TGTGCCAGCAGTCCCGACAGGGCGAGGGCTGAAGCTTTCTTT; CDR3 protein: CASSPDRARAEAFF
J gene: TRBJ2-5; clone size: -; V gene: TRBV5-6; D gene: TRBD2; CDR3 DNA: TGTGCCAGCAGCTCGCAAGGACTAGCGGAAGAGACCCAGTACTTC; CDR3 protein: CASSSQGLAEETQYF
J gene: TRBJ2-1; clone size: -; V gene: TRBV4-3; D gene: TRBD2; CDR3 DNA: TGCGCCAGCAGCCAAGATTCGGGGGGAGGGGCCTACAATGAGCAGTTCTTC; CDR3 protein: CASSQDSGGGAYNEQFF
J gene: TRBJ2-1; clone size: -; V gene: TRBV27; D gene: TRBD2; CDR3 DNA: TGTGCCAGCACCTTAGCGGGAGGCGGGTACAATGAGCAGTTCTTC; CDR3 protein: CASTLAGGGYNEQFF
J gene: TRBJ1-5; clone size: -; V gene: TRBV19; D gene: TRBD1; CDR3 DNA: TGTGCCAGTAGTATCCCGCTCAGGGGGTGGGGGGGCAATCAGCCCCAGCATTTT; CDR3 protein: CASSIPLRGWGGNQPQHF
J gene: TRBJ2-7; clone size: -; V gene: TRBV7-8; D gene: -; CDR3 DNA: TGTGCCAGCAGCCCGAAACGGACTGACTCCTACGAGCAGTACTTC; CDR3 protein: CASSPKRTDSYEQYF
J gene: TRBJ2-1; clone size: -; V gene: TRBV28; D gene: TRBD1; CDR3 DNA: TGTGCCAGCAGTCGCCGGACAGGGGTCCTCGATTACTACAATGAGCAGTTCTTC; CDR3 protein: CASSRRTGVLDYYNEQFF
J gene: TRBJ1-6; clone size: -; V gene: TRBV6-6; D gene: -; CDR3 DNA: TGTGCCAGCAGCCAAAGGGGACATAATTCACCCCTCCACTTT; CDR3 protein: CASSQRGHNSPLHF
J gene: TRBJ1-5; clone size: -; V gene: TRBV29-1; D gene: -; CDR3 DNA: TGCAGCGTTGTACAGGCCCTCAATCAGCCCCAGCATTTT; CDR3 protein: CSVVQALNQPQHF
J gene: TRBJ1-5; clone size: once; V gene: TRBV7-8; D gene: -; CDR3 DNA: TGTGCCAGCAGCTCCCTAGGAAGGGGCAATCAGCCCCAGCATTTT; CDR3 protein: CASSSLGRGNQPQHF
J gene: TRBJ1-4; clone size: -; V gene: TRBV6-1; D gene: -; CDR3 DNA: TGTGCCAGCAGTGAAATATGGCAGACTGCAACTAATGAAAAACTGTTTTTT; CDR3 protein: CASSEIWQTATNEKLFF
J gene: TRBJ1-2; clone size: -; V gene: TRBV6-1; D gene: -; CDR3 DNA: TGTGCCAGCAGCGCCGGGACACTGAACTATGGCTACACCTTC; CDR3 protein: CASSAGTLNYGYTF
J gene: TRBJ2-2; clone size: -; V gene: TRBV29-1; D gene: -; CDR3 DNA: TGCAGCGTTGATCGGGCCGCCGGGGAGCTGTTTTTT; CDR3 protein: CSVDRAAGELFF
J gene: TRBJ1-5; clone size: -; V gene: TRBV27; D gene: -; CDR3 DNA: TGTGCCAGCAGTTTATTAGCGAGAAGGGGGGATCAGCCCCAGCATTTT; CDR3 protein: CASSLLARRGDQPQHF
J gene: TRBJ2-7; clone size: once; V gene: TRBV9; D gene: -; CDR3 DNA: TGTGCCAGCAGCCCCCCCGGGCCCGGCGGCGAGCAGTACTTC; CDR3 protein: CASSPPGPGGEQYF
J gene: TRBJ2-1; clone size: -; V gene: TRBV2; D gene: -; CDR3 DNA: TGTGCCAGCAGTGAAATGTACAATGGGCAGTTCTTC; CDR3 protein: CASSEMYNGQFF
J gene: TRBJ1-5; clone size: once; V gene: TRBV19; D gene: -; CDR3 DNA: TGTGCCAGTAGTTCGGTGTATAGCAATCAGCCCCAGCATTTT; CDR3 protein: CASSSVYSNQPQHF